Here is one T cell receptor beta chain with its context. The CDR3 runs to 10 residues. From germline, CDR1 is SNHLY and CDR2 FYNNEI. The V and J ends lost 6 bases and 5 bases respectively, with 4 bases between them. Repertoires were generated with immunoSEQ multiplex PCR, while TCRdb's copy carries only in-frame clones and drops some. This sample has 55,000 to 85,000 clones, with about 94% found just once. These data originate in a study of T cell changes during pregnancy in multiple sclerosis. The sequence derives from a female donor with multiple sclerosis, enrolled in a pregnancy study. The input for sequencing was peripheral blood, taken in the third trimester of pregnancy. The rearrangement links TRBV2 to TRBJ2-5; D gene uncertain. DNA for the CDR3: TGTGCCAGCAGGAGTGAGACCCAGTACTTC. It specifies CASRSETQYF.